The 4 T cell receptor beta chains given below trace back to one sample, sequenced in a study of blood T cells in healthy people across ages. A J-beta primer mix and a sample-barcoded 5' primer were used in a second PCR of about 7 to 12 cycles. TCRdb itself ran the 5' RACE reads through MiXCR, one entry per CDR3 protein. The repertoire has fewer than 1,200,000 distinct CDR3 sequences, roughly a quarter of them found once; the top ten carry about 0.8%. This sample was shared with a second study, whose subject was T cells of mothers and their children.

Source material: blood. These receptors were taken from a girl aged 2-10 years in good health.

This clonotype was seen more than once but under ten times. The chain is built from TRBV2 and TRBJ2-5; possibly TRBD1 for D (7 bases). The ends were cut back, 8 bases at V and 2 bases at J, with 18 bases in the middle. CDR1 and CDR2 from the germline V gene are SNHLY and FYNNEI. This CDR3 spans 15 amino acids. The CDR3 is CASWGDREKQETQYF. The CDR3 nucleotides are TGTGCCAGCTGGGGGGACAGAGAGAAGCAAGAGACCCAGTACTTC.

The rearrangement links TRBV5-1 to TRBJ1-2; 7 nucleotides match TRBD1. There are 15 residues in the CDR3. V shed 1 base and J 7 bases; nucleotides not matched to a gene: 10. Germline V CDR1 and CDR2: SGHRS, YFSETQ. This chain's CDR3 is CASSLNPAGGSGYTF. CDR3 nucleotides: TGCGCCAGCAGCTTGAATCCCGCAGGGGGAAGTGGCTACACCTTC.

V usage is TRBV29-1 and J usage is TRBJ2-1; no clear D gene. The V end lost 4 bases, the J end lost 6 bases, and 16 bases lay between the germline ends. There are 14 residues in the CDR3. Germline CDR1 SQVTM, CDR2 ANQGSEA. CDR3 nucleotides: TGCAGCGTTGCTACTTTTACCCCGGCCAATGAGCAGTTCTTC. It translates to CSVATFTPANEQFF.

This chain joins TRBV12-1 and TRBJ2-7; the listed D gene, TRBD1, was not tested against the DNA. TRBJ2-1 explains the end of the DNA better; the J call may be wrong. TRBV12-1 is a known pseudogene. The CDR3 has 14 amino acids. CDR3 nucleotides: TGTGCCAGCAAATTTTGGTGGGGGCCCAATGAGCAGTTCTTC. Translating gives CASKFWWGPNEQFF.